What follows is one T cell receptor beta chain and its context. Its cognate antigen is unknown. V was pared by 3 bases and J by 5 bases, with 27 bases between. Germline V gene sequence: CDR1 LGHNT, CDR2 FRNRAP. The CDR3 covers 19 residues. Only in-frame clones appear in the TCRdb table, and some are missing; sequencing was by immunoSEQ multiplex PCR. The sample has around 60,000 clones, 82% seen once. These data come from a study of OX40 agonist ivuxolimab in advanced cancers. The overall study: Eligibility rules accepted prior anti-PD-1, anti-PD-L1 or anti-CTLA-4 therapy, and approximately 40% had some. A partial response was reached by three patients: one with hepatocellular carcinoma and two with cutaneous melanoma. Study-level results: In the 0.1-3.0 mg/kg groups, partial responders showed among the lowest expansion.

The input for sequencing was CD4+ or CD8+ T cells sorted from blood, taken in a trial of the OX40 agonist ivuxolimab. The sequence derives from an adult with an advanced solid tumor such as melanoma, head and neck, liver or kidney cancer. The chain links TRBV12-5 to TRBJ2-3; possibly TRBD2 for D (6 bases). CDR3 DNA: TGTGCTAGTGGTTTTTTCGGGAGCACGCTCGGGGACGCACGAGATACGCAGTATTTT. This encodes CASGFFGSTLGDARDTQYF.